Listed below are T cell receptor beta chains from one sample, sequenced in a study of T cell responses to AZD1222 COVID-19 vaccine. Only in-frame clones appear in the TCRdb table, and some are missing; sequencing was by immunoSEQ multiplex PCR. The profile shows over 120,000 clones, around 87% of them singletons. The specimen comprised peripheral blood, sampled on day 0 of AZD1222 vaccination. The source is an adult in good health. Both conserved end residues are part of each CDR3. Fields, in order: V gene, clone size, J gene, D gene, CDR3 protein, CDR3 DNA. The D gene is left open where the match is weak. Size is stated for part of the rows, as once, few or many counts, or as a class when the clone is expanded.

TRBV5-1,NA,TRBJ1-2,NA,CASSGRDGPFGYTF,TGCGCCAGCAGCGGCCGGGACGGTCCTTTCGGGTACACCTTC
TRBV9,NA,TRBJ2-5,NA,CASSVEGGPETQYF,TGTGCCAGCAGCGTAGAGGGGGGGCCAGAGACCCAGTACTTC
TRBV5-4,NA,TRBJ1-2,NA,CASSSPKGANYGYTF,TGTGCCAGCAGCTCGCCCAAGGGCGCAAACTATGGCTACACCTTC
TRBV3-1/TRBV3-2,NA,TRBJ2-7,TRBD1,CASSRTGGYEQYF,TGTGCCAGCAGCCGGACAGGGGGCTACGAGCAGTACTTC
TRBV7-2,NA,TRBJ2-1,NA,CASSLTRTTYNEQFF,TGTGCCAGCAGCCTGACACGGACCACCTACAATGAGCAGTTCTTC
TRBV5-1,NA,TRBJ1-1,TRBD1,CASSRTTGGVSEAFF,TGCGCCAGCAGCCGAACGACAGGGGGCGTTTCTGAAGCTTTCTTT
TRBV5-1,NA,TRBJ1-1,NA,CASSLGYGVNTEAFF,TGCGCCAGCAGCTTGGGGTACGGGGTGAACACTGAAGCTTTCTTT
TRBV9,NA,TRBJ1-1,NA,CASSSRDLGALNTEAFF,TGTGCCAGCAGCTCAAGGGACCTTGGGGCCCTGAACACTGAAGCTTTCTTT
TRBV6-5,NA,TRBJ1-2,NA,CASAQTGAAYGYTF,TGTGCCAGCGCCCAGACAGGAGCCGCCTATGGCTACACCTTC
TRBV5-4,NA,TRBJ1-1,TRBD1,CASSPGQGYKGTEAFF,TGTGCCAGCAGCCCGGGACAGGGATATAAGGGGACTGAAGCTTTCTTT
TRBV12-3/TRBV12-4,NA,TRBJ2-7,NA,CASSLSQDETIIF,TGTGCCAGCAGTCTGTCGCAAGATGAGACTATCATATTC
TRBV10-2,NA,TRBJ1-5,NA,CASSENTNQPQHF,TGCGCCAGCAGTGAGAACACCAATCAGCCCCAGCATTTT
TRBV12-3/TRBV12-4,NA,TRBJ2-1,NA,CASSLKGYNEQFF,TGTGCCAGCAGTTTGAAGGGATACAATGAGCAGTTCTTC
TRBV28,NA,TRBJ1-4,TRBD1,CASRPQGTSNEKLFF,TGTGCCAGCAGACCACAGGGGACATCGAATGAAAAACTGTTTTTT
TRBV11-2,NA,TRBJ2-7,TRBD1,CASSHGTASYEQYF,TGTGCCAGCAGCCACGGGACAGCGTCCTACGAGCAGTACTTC
TRBV27,once,TRBJ1-5,NA,CASSSLRLGAQPQHF,TGTGCCAGCAGTTCCCTACGACTCGGGGCTCAGCCCCAGCATTTT
TRBV5-5,NA,TRBJ1-4,NA,CASRIGPLADEKLFF,TGTGCCAGCAGAATAGGGCCCCTCGCCGATGAAAAACTGTTTTTT
TRBV7-8,NA,TRBJ1-5,TRBD1,CASSLETWTGGNQPQHF,TGTGCCAGCAGCTTAGAAACTTGGACAGGAGGCAATCAGCCCCAGCATTTT
TRBV11-2,few,TRBJ1-5,TRBD1,CASSVTGGNQPQHF,TGTGCCAGCAGCGTGACAGGGGGCAATCAGCCCCAGCATTTT
TRBV5-5,NA,TRBJ1-1,NA,CASSFRRLNTEAFF,TGTGCCAGCAGCTTCAGGCGTCTGAACACTGAAGCTTTCTTT
TRBV12-3/TRBV12-4,NA,TRBJ1-2,NA,CASSLGNVYGYTF,TGTGCCAGCAGTTTAGGCAACGTCTATGGCTACACCTTC
TRBV6-5,NA,TRBJ1-1,NA,CASTPLGNTEAFF,TGTGCCAGCACCCCCCTGGGGAACACTGAAGCTTTCTTT
TRBV7-6,few,TRBJ1-1,NA,CASSTARGPNTEAFF,TGTGCCAGCAGCACCGCCCGGGGCCCGAACACTGAAGCTTTCTTT
TRBV5-1,NA,TRBJ2-1,TRBD1,CASSLARGNEQFF,TGCGCCAGCAGCTTGGCCAGGGGGAATGAGCAGTTCTTC